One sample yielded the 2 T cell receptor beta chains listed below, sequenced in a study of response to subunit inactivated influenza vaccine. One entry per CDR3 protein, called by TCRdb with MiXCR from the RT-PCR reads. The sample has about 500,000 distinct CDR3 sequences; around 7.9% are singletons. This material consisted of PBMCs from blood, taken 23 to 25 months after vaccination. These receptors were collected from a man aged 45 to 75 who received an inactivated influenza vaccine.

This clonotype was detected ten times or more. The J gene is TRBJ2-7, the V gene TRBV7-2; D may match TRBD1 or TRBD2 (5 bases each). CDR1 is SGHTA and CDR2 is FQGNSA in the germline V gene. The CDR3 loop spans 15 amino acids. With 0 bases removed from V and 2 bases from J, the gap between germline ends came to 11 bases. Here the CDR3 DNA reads TGTGCCAGCAGCTTAGCGGGGACGGAAACCTACGAGCAGTACTTC. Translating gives CASSLAGTETYEQYF.

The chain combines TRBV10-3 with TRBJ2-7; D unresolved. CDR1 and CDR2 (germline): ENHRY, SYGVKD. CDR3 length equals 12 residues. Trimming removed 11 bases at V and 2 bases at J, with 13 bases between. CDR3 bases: TGTGCCGTAAACACAGAGGCCTACGAGCAGTACTTC. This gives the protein CAVNTEAYEQYF.